This T cell receptor beta chain was captured by sequencing in a study of molecular identifiers for immune sequencing clone quantification. This CDR3 has 12 amino acids. Between the trimmed V and J ends, which lost 1 base and 11 bases, there was a span of 10 bases. This clonotype has more than one count but fewer than ten. Each library that profiled naive CD8 cells came from about 20,000 to 1,000,000 sorted cells with 10%, 30% or 50% RNA. MiXCR, run by TCRdb on the PCR reads, gives a single entry per CDR3 protein. The table lists about 97,000 distinct CDR3 sequences, roughly 24% of them singletons, with roughly 1% in the top ten.

The TCR comes from a human donor in good health. Some libraries in this study had Jurkat cell RNA spiked in. The genes are TRBV12-3 or TRBV12-4 and TRBJ2-3, with D maybe TRBD1 (6 bases). The sample consisted of naive CD8+ T cells from blood, with Jurkat cell RNA spiked in. Subset described: FACS-sorted CD8+CD4-CCR7+CD45RA+ naive T cells. The CDR3 DNA is TGTGCCAGCAGTTTAGGGGACATCGAGCAGTATTTT. Encoded protein: CASSLGDIEQYF.